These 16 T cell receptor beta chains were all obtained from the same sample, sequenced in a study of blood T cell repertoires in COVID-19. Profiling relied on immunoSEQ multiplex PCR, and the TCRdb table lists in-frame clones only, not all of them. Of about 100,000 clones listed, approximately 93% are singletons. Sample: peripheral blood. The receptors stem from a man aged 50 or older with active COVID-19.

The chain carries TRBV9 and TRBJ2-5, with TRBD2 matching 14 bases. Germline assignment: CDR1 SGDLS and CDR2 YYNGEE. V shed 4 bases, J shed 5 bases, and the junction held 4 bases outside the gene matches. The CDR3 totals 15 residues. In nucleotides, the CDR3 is TGTGCCAGCAGCAGGACTAGCGGGGGGTGGGAGACCCAGTACTTC. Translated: CASSRTSGGWETQYF.

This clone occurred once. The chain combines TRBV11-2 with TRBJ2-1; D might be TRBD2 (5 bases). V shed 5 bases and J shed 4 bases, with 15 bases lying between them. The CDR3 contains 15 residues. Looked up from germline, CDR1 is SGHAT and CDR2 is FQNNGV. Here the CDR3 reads CASSLGIDRYNEQFF. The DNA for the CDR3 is TGTGCCAGCAGCCTCGGGATCGATAGGTACAATGAGCAGTTCTTC.

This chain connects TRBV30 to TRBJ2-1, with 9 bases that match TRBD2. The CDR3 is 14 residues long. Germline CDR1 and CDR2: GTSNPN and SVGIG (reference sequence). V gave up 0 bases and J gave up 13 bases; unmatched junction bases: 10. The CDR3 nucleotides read TGTGCCTGGAGTGTATCAGCGACTAGCGGACCACAGTTCTTC. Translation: CAWSVSATSGPQFF.

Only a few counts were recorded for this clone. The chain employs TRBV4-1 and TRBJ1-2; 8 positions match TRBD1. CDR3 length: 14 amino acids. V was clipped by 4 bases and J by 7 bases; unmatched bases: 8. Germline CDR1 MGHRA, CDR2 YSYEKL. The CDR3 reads CASSPVGQGVGYTF. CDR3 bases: TGCGCCAGCAGCCCCGTCGGACAGGGAGTTGGCTACACCTTC.

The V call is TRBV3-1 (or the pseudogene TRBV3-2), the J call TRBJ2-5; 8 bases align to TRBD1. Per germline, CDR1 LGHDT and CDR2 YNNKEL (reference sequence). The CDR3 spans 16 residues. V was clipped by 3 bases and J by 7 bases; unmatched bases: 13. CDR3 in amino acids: CASSQAGGEGVATQYF. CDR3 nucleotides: TGTGCCAGCAGCCAGGCAGGGGGCGAAGGGGTCGCGACCCAGTACTTC.

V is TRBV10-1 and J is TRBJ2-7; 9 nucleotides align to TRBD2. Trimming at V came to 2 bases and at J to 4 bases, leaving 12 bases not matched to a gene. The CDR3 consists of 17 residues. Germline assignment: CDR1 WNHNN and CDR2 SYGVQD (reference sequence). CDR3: CASSELYLSGSSYEQYV. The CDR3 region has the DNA TGCGCCAGCAGTGAGCTCTACCTTAGCGGGAGTTCGTACGAGCAGTACGTC.

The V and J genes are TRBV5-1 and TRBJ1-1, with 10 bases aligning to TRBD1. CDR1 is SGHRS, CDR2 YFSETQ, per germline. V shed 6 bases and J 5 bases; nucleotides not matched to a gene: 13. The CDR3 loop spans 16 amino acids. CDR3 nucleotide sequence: TGCGCCAGCAACCCCCGGACAGGGGGTTTGGGAACTGAAGCTTTCTTT. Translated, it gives CASNPRTGGLGTEAFF.

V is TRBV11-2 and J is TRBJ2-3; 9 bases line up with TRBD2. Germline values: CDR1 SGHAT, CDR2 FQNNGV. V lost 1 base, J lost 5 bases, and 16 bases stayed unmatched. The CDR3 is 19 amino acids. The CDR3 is CASSLASVVAGDPRDTQYF. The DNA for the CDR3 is TGTGCCAGCAGCTTAGCGTCGGTGGTAGCGGGGGACCCAAGAGATACGCAGTATTTT. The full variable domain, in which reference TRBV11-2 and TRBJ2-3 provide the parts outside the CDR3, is EAGVAQSPRYKIIEKRQSVAFWCNPISGHATLYWYQQILGQGPKLLIQFQNNGVVDDSQLPKDRFSAERLKGVDSTLKIQPAKLEDSAVYLCASSLASVVAGDPRDTQYFGPGTRLTVL.

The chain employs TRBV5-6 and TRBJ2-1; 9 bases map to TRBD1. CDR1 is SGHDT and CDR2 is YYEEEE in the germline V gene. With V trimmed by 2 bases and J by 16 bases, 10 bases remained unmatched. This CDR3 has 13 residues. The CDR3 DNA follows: TGTGCCAGCAGCTTTTTAGACGGGACAGGGAGTTTCTTC. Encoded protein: CASSFLDGTGSFF.

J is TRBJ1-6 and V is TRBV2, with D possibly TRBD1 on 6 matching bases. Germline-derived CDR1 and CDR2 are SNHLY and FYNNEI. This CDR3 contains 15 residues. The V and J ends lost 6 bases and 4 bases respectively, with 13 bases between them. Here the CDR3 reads CASRETGPYNSPLHF. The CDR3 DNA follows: TGTGCCAGCAGAGAGACAGGCCCGTATAATTCACCCCTCCACTTT.

CDR3 amino acids: CASSFTGQEQYF. DNA of the CDR3: TGTGCCAGCAGCTTTACAGGGCAAGAGCAGTACTTC. V and J are TRBV7-9 and TRBJ2-7, with D possibly being TRBD1 (6 bases). V was clipped by 3 bases and J by 7 bases, with 10 bases between them. The length of the CDR3 is 12 residues. Germline V gene sequence: CDR1 SEHNR, CDR2 FQNEAQ (reference sequence).

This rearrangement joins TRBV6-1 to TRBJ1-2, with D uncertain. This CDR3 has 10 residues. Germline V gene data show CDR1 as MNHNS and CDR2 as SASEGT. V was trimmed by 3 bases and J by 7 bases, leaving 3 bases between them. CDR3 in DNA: TGTGCCAGCAGTGAGGCTGGCTACACCTTC. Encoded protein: CASSEAGYTF.

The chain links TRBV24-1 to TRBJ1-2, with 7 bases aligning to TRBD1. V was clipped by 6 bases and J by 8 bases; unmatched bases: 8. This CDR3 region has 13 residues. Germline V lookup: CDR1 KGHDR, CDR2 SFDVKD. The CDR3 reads CATSLTGFGGYTF. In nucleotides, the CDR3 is TGTGCCACCAGTTTGACAGGGTTTGGAGGCTACACCTTC.

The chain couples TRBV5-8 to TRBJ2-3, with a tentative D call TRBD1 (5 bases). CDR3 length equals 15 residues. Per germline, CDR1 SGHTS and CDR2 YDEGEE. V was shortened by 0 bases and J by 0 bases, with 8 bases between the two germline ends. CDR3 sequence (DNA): TGTGCCAGCAGCTTGGGGGGCTCGAGCACAGATACGCAGTATTTT. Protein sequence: CASSLGGSSTDTQYF.

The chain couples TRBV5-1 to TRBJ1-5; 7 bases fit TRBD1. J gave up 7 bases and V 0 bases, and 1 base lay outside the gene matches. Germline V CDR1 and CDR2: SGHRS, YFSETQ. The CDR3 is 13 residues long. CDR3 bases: TGCGCCAGCAGCTTGGGACAGGGCCAGCCCCAGCATTTT. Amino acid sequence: CASSLGQGQPQHF. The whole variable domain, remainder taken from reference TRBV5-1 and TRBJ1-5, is KAGVTQTPRYLIKTRGQQVTLSCSPISGHRSVSWYQQTPGQGLQFLFEYFSETQRNKGNFPGRFSGRQFSNSRSEMNVSTLELGDSALYLCASSLGQGQPQHFGDGTRLSIL.

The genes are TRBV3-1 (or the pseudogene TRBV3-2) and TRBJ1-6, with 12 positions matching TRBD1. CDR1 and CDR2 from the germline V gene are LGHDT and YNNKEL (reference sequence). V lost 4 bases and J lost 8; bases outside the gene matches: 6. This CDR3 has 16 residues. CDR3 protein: CASSLGTGGLYSPLHF. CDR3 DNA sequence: TGTGCCAGCAGCCTAGGGACAGGGGGCTTATATTCACCCCTCCACTTT.